The rows below give T cell receptor beta chains drawn from one sample of a study of cytomegalovirus exposure and HLA in healthy donors. The method was immunoSEQ multiplex PCR; TCRdb's version includes in-frame clones alone and lacks a portion of them. The sample consists of 100,000 to 150,000 clones, roughly 80% of them appearing once. What was sequenced was PBMCs. These receptors were taken from a man between 18 and 35 years old in good health and CMV-seropositive. Each CDR3 is given with its conserved first and last residue. A D gene is named only where the DNA matches it firmly. Clone sizes are given selectively: once, few, many, or a class where the clone is expanded.

-	-	TRBV29-1	TRBJ2-2	TGCAGCGTTGAGTTGTCGTATACCGGGGAGCTGTTTTTT	CSVELSYTGELFF
-	TRBD2	TRBV11-2	TRBJ2-1	TGTGCCAGCAACTCAGCGGGGGGGCACAATGAGCAGTTCTTC	CASNSAGGHNEQFF
-	TRBD2	TRBV13	TRBJ2-3	TGTGCCAGCAGCCCAGCGGGGGATACGCAGTATTTT	CASSPAGDTQYF
-	TRBD1	TRBV5-4	TRBJ1-6	TGTGCCAGCAGCTTCCTCGACAGGGATAATTCACCCCTCCACTTT	CASSFLDRDNSPLHF
-	-	TRBV19	TRBJ1-1	TGTGCCAGTAGTATGGTACGGGACACTGAAGCTTTCTTT	CASSMVRDTEAFF
-	-	TRBV5-4	TRBJ1-1	TGTGCCAGCAGCTTGGGGGCGCAGGATGAAGCTTTCTTT	CASSLGAQDEAFF
-	-	TRBV2	TRBJ1-1	TGTGCCAGCAGTCCACTCACGGGAATGAACACTGAAGCTTTCTTT	CASSPLTGMNTEAFF
-	TRBD1	TRBV27	TRBJ1-2	TGTGCCAGCAGTGGGGACAGTGGCTACACCTTC	CASSGDSGYTF
-	TRBD1	TRBV19	TRBJ1-5	TGTGCCAGTCGGGACAGCCCTAATCAGCCCCAGCATTTT	CASRDSPNQPQHF
-	-	TRBV6-1	TRBJ2-1	TGTGCCAGCAGTGAAGACACCTCCTACAATGAGCAGTTCTTC	CASSEDTSYNEQFF
-	TRBD1	TRBV19	TRBJ1-1	TGTGCCAGTAGTCCTAAGACAGGGGCCCCTCGCGAAGCTTTCTTT	CASSPKTGAPREAFF
-	-	TRBV9	TRBJ1-1	TGTGCCAGCAGCGGGGGAGGGTTCACTGAAGCTTTCTTT	CASSGGGFTEAFF
-	-	TRBV9	TRBJ1-5	TGTGCCAGCAGCGCCCCCAGGGATAATCAGCCCCAGCATTTT	CASSAPRDNQPQHF
-	TRBD2	TRBV5-3	TRBJ2-1	TGTGCCAGAACTAGCGGGAGACCCTACAATGAGCAGTTCTTC	CARTSGRPYNEQFF
once	-	TRBV6-1	TRBJ2-2	TGTGCAAGCGCACGACAGTGGAACACCGGGGAGCTGTTTTTT	CASARQWNTGELFF
-	TRBD1	TRBV18	TRBJ1-5	TGTGCCAGCTCACCATGGGGACAGGGGAGTAATCAGCCCCAGCATTTT	CASSPWGQGSNQPQHF
-	-	TRBV4-1	TRBJ1-1	TGCGCCAGCAGCCAAGATCGGGGTTTCGGGGAGGCCACTGAAGCTTTCTTT	CASSQDRGFGEATEAFF
-	TRBD2	TRBV5-1	TRBJ2-3	TGCGCCAGCAGGGCTAGCGGGGAGGGGACAGATACGCAGTATTTT	CASRASGEGTDTQYF
few	-	TRBV19	TRBJ2-1	TGTGCCAGTGAAGAAGTTGCTGGTCAAGCCAATGAGCAGTTCTTC	CASEEVAGQANEQFF
-	-	TRBV6-6	TRBJ2-7	TGTGCCAGCGACCGTGGGCGGGGCGGCTACGAGCAGTACTTC	CASDRGRGGYEQYF
-	-	TRBV7-2	TRBJ2-3	TGTGCCAGCAGCTTAGGCACTAGCACAGATACGCAGTATTTT	CASSLGTSTDTQYF
-	TRBD1	TRBV5-5	TRBJ2-5	TGTGCCAGCAGCTTGGCAGGGACAGGGGGCTGGGAGACCCAGTACTTC	CASSLAGTGGWETQYF
-	TRBD1	TRBV27	TRBJ1-4	TGTGCCAGCAGTACAGGGGGCGCTTTTTATGAAAAACTGTTTTTT	CASSTGGAFYEKLFF